Following are 28 T cell receptor beta chains from one sample sequenced in a study of T cell responses to AZD1222 COVID-19 vaccine. Measured with immunoSEQ multiplex PCR; TCRdb has only the in-frame clones, and not every one. In the table there are about 100,000 clones, roughly nine tenths of which are singletons. This sample comprised peripheral blood, obtained on day 0 of AZD1222 vaccination. These receptors were obtained from an adult in good health.

The J gene is TRBJ1-5, the V gene TRBV6-2 or TRBV6-3; D ambiguous. Between the trimmed V and J ends, which lost 5 bases and 3 bases, there was a span of 2 bases. Germline CDR1 reads MNHEY; CDR2 reads SVGEGT. The CDR3 runs 11 residues. The CDR3 here is CASSNNQPQHF. The CDR3 DNA is TGTGCCAGCAGTAACAATCAGCCCCAGCATTTT.

This rearrangement joins TRBV11-3 to TRBJ2-1; 14 bases match TRBD2. The germline CDR1 and CDR2 sequences are SGHNT and YENEEA. Unmatched junction bases numbered 2, after V lost 4 bases and J lost 9 bases. The CDR3 consists of 14 residues. The DNA of the CDR3 is TGTGCCAGCAGCTACGGGACTAGCGGGGGTGAGCAGTTCTTC. Protein sequence: CASSYGTSGGEQFF.

A word on this clone: At one end the junction does not follow the germline gene, possibly because of a read error. The V gene is TRBV5-1, the J gene TRBJ1-1; unclear D gene. Germline-derived CDR1 and CDR2 are SGHRS and YFSETQ. This CDR3 comprises 13 residues. This CDR3 reads CASRPPGDTEAFF. CDR3 nucleotide sequence: TGTGCCAGCAGACCACCGGGCGACACTGAAGCTTTCTTT. Full variable domain (rest looked up from reference TRBV5-1 and TRBJ1-1): KAGVTQTPRYLIKTRGQQVTLSCSPISGHRSVSWYQQTPGQGLQFLFEYFSETQRNKGNFPGRFSGRQFSNSRSEMNVSTLELGDSALYLCASRPPGDTEAFFGQGTRLTVV.

The chain is built from TRBV30 and TRBJ2-2; D is unclear. In germline, CDR1 is GTSNPN, CDR2 SVGIG (reference sequence). The CDR3 is 14 residues long. V shed 8 bases and J shed 8 bases, with 21 bases lying between them. CDR3 nucleotides: TGTGCCGGGTCCGGGCCCCAGGATATGGGGGAGCTGTTTTTT. Translated: CAGSGPQDMGELFF.

V and J are TRBV19 and TRBJ2-1; 8 nucleotides line up with TRBD1. Germline-derived CDR1 and CDR2 are LNHDA and SQIVND (reference sequence). The trim removed 7 bases at V and 3 bases at J, leaving 8 bases unmatched. CDR3 length: 15 residues. The CDR3 protein is CASNTRDRRYNEQFF. The DNA for the CDR3 is TGTGCCAGTAACACCCGGGACAGGCGCTACAATGAGCAGTTCTTC.

Points on this clone: The junction departs from germline at one end; a sequencing error may be responsible. V usage is TRBV5-1 and J usage is TRBJ1-3; 7 bases map to TRBD1. The V gene's germline CDR1 is SGHRS and CDR2 YFSETQ. The CDR3 runs 15 residues. The CDR3 DNA reads as TGTGCCAGCAGCCAAAATACAGGGGACGGAAACACCATATATTTT. Residues: CASSQNTGDGNTIYF.

The chain has TRBV5-6 and TRBJ1-4; possibly TRBD1 for D (6 bases). Trimming took 4 bases from V and 8 from J, leaving 12 bases between them. Germline CDR1 SGHDT, CDR2 YYEEEE. The CDR3 is 13 residues long. The CDR3 region has the DNA TGTGCCAGCAGCCGTATGACAGGCGAAAAACTGTTTTTT. Translated: CASSRMTGEKLFF.

The J gene is TRBJ2-3, the V gene TRBV11-2; D is ambiguous. Trimming removed 5 bases from V and 0 bases from J, with 15 bases in between. The CDR3 totals 16 residues. The V gene's germline CDR1 is SGHAT and CDR2 FQNNGV. The CDR3 here is CASSPTGSPSTDTQYF. Written as DNA, the CDR3 is TGTGCCAGCAGCCCGACCGGGTCCCCTAGCACAGATACGCAGTATTTT. Together with reference TRBV11-2 and TRBJ2-3, the CDR3 gives the full variable domain: EAGVAQSPRYKIIEKRQSVAFWCNPISGHATLYWYQQILGQGPKLLIQFQNNGVVDDSQLPKDRFSAERLKGVDSTLKIQPAKLEDSAVYLCASSPTGSPSTDTQYFGPGTRLTVL.

V and J are TRBV29-1 and TRBJ1-1; D is uncertain. Germline V gene lookup returns CDR1 SQVTM and CDR2 ANQGSEA. Trimming took 4 bases from V and 4 from J, leaving 13 bases between them. The CDR3 is made up of 13 amino acids. CDR3 sequence (DNA): TGCAGCGTTGTGGCCAGACTGACCACTGAAGCTTTCTTT. Translating gives CSVVARLTTEAFF.

The CDR3 loop is CASSQGFWDRNSYEQYF. In DNA form, the CDR3 reads TGTGCCAGCAGCCAAGGATTTTGGGACAGAAACTCCTACGAGCAGTACTTC. The chain employs TRBV14 and TRBJ2-7, with 7 bases fitting TRBD1. Germline trimming cut 1 base from V and 0 bases from J; bases unmatched to any gene: 9. The CDR3 is 17 amino acids. CDR1 and CDR2 from the germline V gene are SGHDN and FVKESK.

This chain joins TRBV6-2 or TRBV6-3 and TRBJ2-4; 13 nucleotides line up with TRBD2. CDR3 length: 19 amino acids. Per germline, CDR1 MNHEY and CDR2 SVGEGT. V was clipped by 2 bases and J by 2 bases; unmatched bases: 9. DNA of the CDR3: TGTGCCAGCAGTTACCTAGGACTAGCGGGGGAGGTTTCCAAAAACATTCAGTACTTC. It codes for CASSYLGLAGEVSKNIQYF.

The gene calls are TRBV5-4 and TRBJ2-1; D ambiguous. CDR1 SGHNT and CDR2 YYREEE come from the germline V gene (reference sequence). Trimming left V 1 base short and J 10 bases short, with 6 bases between. The CDR3 contains 11 residues. CDR3 coding DNA: TGTGCCAGCAGCTTGCATGGGGAGCAGTTCTTC. This sequence encodes CASSLHGEQFF.

This chain uses TRBV19 with TRBJ2-5; 10 bases align to TRBD1. The V gene end was trimmed by 6 bases and the J gene end by 3 bases; junction bases not matched to a gene: 4. This CDR3 has 14 amino acids. CDR1 and CDR2 (germline): LNHDA, SQIVND (reference sequence). The CDR3 loop reads CASSLGQGKETQYF. DNA for the CDR3: TGTGCCAGTAGCTTGGGACAGGGGAAAGAGACCCAGTACTTC.

The chain has TRBV20-1 and TRBJ2-2; tentatively, D is TRBD2 (7 bases). This CDR3 has 14 residues. Per germline, CDR1 DFQATT and CDR2 SNEGSKA (reference sequence). The V and J ends lost 5 bases and 2 bases respectively, with 12 bases between them. The CDR3 DNA follows: TGCAGTGCTGGTGGGGGGGCCAACACCGGGGAGCTGTTTTTT. It translates to CSAGGGANTGELFF.

The chain recombines TRBV7-8 with TRBJ2-1; D not resolved. This CDR3 spans 11 amino acids. The germline V gene has CDR1 SGHVS and CDR2 FQNEAQ. Trimming stripped 5 bases from V and 8 bases from J, with 7 bases between. CDR3 coding DNA: TGTGCCAGCAGCCCTTATTATGAGCAGTTCTTC. Its translation is CASSPYYEQFF. The full variable domain, in which reference TRBV7-8 and TRBJ2-1 provide the parts outside the CDR3, is GAGVSQSPRYKVAKRGQDVALRCDPISGHVSLFWYQQALGQGPEFLTYFQNEAQLDKSGLPSDRFFAERPEGSVSTLKIQRTQQEDSAVYLCASSPYYEQFFGPGTRLTVL.

The chain joins TRBV7-9 to TRBJ2-7; D gene unclear. V lost 1 base to trimming and J lost 2 bases, with 3 bases between them. This CDR3 spans 12 amino acids. CDR1 is SEHNR and CDR2 is FQNEAQ in the germline V gene (reference sequence). The CDR3 region is CASSLDPYEQYF. CDR3 in DNA: TGTGCCAGCAGCTTAGATCCCTACGAGCAGTACTTC.

This clone was counted a few times. The chain has TRBV2 and TRBJ1-2, with a weak D call TRBD1 (5 bases). Trimming stripped 6 bases from V and 0 bases from J, with 17 bases between. The CDR3 extends over 16 amino acids. CDR1 and CDR2 from the germline V gene are SNHLY and FYNNEI. CDR3 in DNA: TGTGCCAGCAGGCCTCCCGACAGCACTCCTAACTATGGCTACACCTTC. Amino acids: CASRPPDSTPNYGYTF.

This clone was found a few times. The V and J genes are TRBV4-2 and TRBJ1-5, with a weak D call TRBD1 (5 bases). The CDR3 consists of 17 residues. The V gene lost 1 base and the J gene lost 2 bases, with 15 bases spanning the gap. Germline V gene lookup returns CDR1 LGHNA and CDR2 YNFKEQ. The CDR3 nucleotides read TGTGCCAGCAGCCAAGTTGGAGGGGCCGGGGGCAATCAGCCCCAGCATTTT. Protein product: CASSQVGGAGGNQPQHF.

The V gene is TRBV11-3, the J gene TRBJ2-1; 9 positions agree with TRBD1. The CDR3 sequence is 15 residues long. Trimming at V came to 4 bases and at J to 8 bases, leaving 9 bases not matched to a gene. In germline, CDR1 is SGHNT, CDR2 YENEEA. The CDR3 DNA reads as TGTGCCAGCAGCTCACAGGGGGCTTGGGGCGATGAGCAGTTCTTC. Protein sequence: CASSSQGAWGDEQFF.

About this clone: The junction departs from germline at one end; a sequencing error may be responsible. This rearrangement joins TRBV5-1 to TRBJ2-5, with D perhaps TRBD1 or TRBD2 (7 bases each). The V gene's germline CDR1 is SGHRS and CDR2 YFSETQ. This CDR3 has 16 amino acids. The CDR3 protein is CASSLGGTAFQETQYF. CDR3 DNA sequence: TGTGCCAGCAGCTTGGGGGGGACAGCTTTTCAAGAGACCCAGTACTTC. Combining the CDR3 with reference TRBV5-1 and TRBJ2-5 gives the whole variable domain KAGVTQTPRYLIKTRGQQVTLSCSPISGHRSVSWYQQTPGQGLQFLFEYFSETQRNKGNFPGRFSGRQFSNSRSEMNVSTLELGDSALYLCASSLGGTAFQETQYFGPGTRLLVL.

V and J are TRBV14 and TRBJ1-5; 7 bases are shared with TRBD1. The junction had 15 bases not matched to a gene; V was cut back by 4 bases and J by 0 bases. The CDR3 runs 19 residues. Germline CDR1 and CDR2: SGHDN and FVKESK. The CDR3 DNA reads TGTGCCAGCAGCCCCAACCTGGGGACAGTTAAAAATAGCAATCAGCCCCAGCATTTT. Translated: CASSPNLGTVKNSNQPQHF. The entire variable domain, with the rest obtained from reference TRBV14 and TRBJ1-5, is as follows: EAGVTQFPSHSVIEKGQTVTLRCDPISGHDNLYWYRRVMGKEIKFLLHFVKESKQDESGMPNNRFLAERTGGTYSTLKVQPAELEDSGVYFCASSPNLGTVKNSNQPQHFGDGTRLSIL.

The J gene is TRBJ2-1, the V gene TRBV4-2; 12 bases fit TRBD2. Germline V gives CDR1 LGHNA, CDR2 YNFKEQ. The CDR3 is 16 amino acids. Trimming cost V 4 bases and J 5 bases; bases outside gene matches: 6. The CDR3 reads CASSRPSSGGDNEQFF. Here the CDR3 DNA reads TGTGCCAGCAGCCGCCCCTCTAGCGGGGGGGACAATGAGCAGTTCTTC.

Written as DNA, the CDR3 is TGTGCCTGGAGTCCCTTAGTAGCGAAGGTGGATACGCAGTATTTT. Translation: CAWSPLVAKVDTQYF. The rearrangement links TRBV30 to TRBJ2-3; TRBD2 might be the D (5 bases). With 2 bases removed from V and 6 bases from J, the gap between germline ends came to 18 bases. The CDR3 has 15 residues. Germline V gene lookup returns CDR1 GTSNPN and CDR2 SVGIG (reference sequence).

The chain combines TRBV4-3 with TRBJ1-1; 8 positions agree with TRBD1. Trimming removed 5 bases from V and 3 bases from J; junction bases left unmatched: 5. The CDR3 is made up of 14 amino acids. CDR1 is LGHNA, CDR2 YSLEER, per germline. The CDR3 region is CASSSQGGDTEAFF. The CDR3 DNA is TGCGCCAGCAGCTCACAGGGGGGTGACACTGAAGCTTTCTTT.

CDR3: CASRRDRPNYGYTF. Written as DNA, the CDR3 is TGTGCCAGCAGGAGGGACCGACCTAACTATGGCTACACCTTC. This chain links TRBV6-5 with TRBJ1-2, with D maybe TRBD1 (5 bases). CDR1 is MNHEY, CDR2 SVGAGI, per germline. The CDR3 is 14 residues long. V lost 6 bases and J 0 bases, leaving 11 bases between the germline ends.

This chain uses TRBV2 with TRBJ2-5; D not certain. The CDR3 contains 12 residues. CDR1 and CDR2 (germline): SNHLY, FYNNEI. V lost 4 bases, J lost 2 bases, and 5 bases lay in between. Here the CDR3 reads CASSGLQETQYF. CDR3 DNA sequence: TGTGCCAGCAGTGGACTTCAAGAGACCCAGTACTTC. Combining the CDR3 with reference TRBV2 and TRBJ2-5 gives the whole variable domain EPEVTQTPSHQVTQMGQEVILRCVPISNHLYFYWYRQILGQKVEFLVSFYNNEISEKSEIFDDQFSVERPDGSNFTLKIRSTKLEDSAMYFCASSGLQETQYFGPGTRLLVL.

This clone was counted a few times. The chain carries TRBV4-3 and TRBJ1-1; D uncertain. V lost 2 bases and J lost 7, with 5 bases in between. The CDR3 totals 11 residues. Germline V gene data show CDR1 as LGHNA and CDR2 as YSLEER. DNA for the CDR3: TGCGCCAGCAGCCAACGGCTTGAAGCTTTCTTT. Its translation: CASSQRLEAFF.

V gene TRBV28 combines with J gene TRBJ1-5; D is uncertain. V lost 6 bases and J 4 bases, leaving 13 bases between the germline ends. This CDR3 is 14 amino acids long. Germline-derived CDR1 and CDR2 are MDHEN and SYDVKM. CDR3 DNA: TGTGCCAGCAGCCTAAAACACTTTAATCAGCCCCAGCATTTT. Translating it yields CASSLKHFNQPQHF.